These T cell receptor beta chains were read from a single sample in a study of blood T cell repertoires in COVID-19. Some clones are missing from TCRdb's copy, which holds only in-frame ones; the method was immunoSEQ multiplex PCR. This table has 200,000 to 250,000 clones, approximately 80% appearing once. Sequencing used peripheral blood. The receptors were gathered from a man in his fifties with active or convalescent COVID-19. Both conserved end residues are part of each CDR3. Fields, in order: clone size, D gene, V gene, J gene, CDR3 DNA, CDR3 protein. D genes are given only for firm matches. Rows give clone size only sometimes, using once, few, many, or a class for an expanded clone.

.,.,TRBV25-1,TRBJ2-3,TGTGCCAGCAGTGAACCAGGGGATGGGGCCACGGATACGCAGTATTTT,CASSEPGDGATDTQYF
.,.,TRBV28,TRBJ1-2,TGTGCCAGCAGCCCCACAGGAGACTATGGCTACACCTTC,CASSPTGDYGYTF
.,.,TRBV6-6,TRBJ1-2,TGTGCCAGCAGTTACTCAGTCGGGGGGCAGAGTGGCTACACCTTC,CASSYSVGGQSGYTF
once,.,TRBV18,TRBJ2-7,TGTGCCAGCTCACAAACAGGGAATCAGGCCTACGAGCAGTACTTC,CASSQTGNQAYEQYF
.,.,TRBV19,TRBJ1-1,TGTGCCAGTAGTATAGTAGCCGTGGGCACTGAAGCTTTCTTT,CASSIVAVGTEAFF
.,.,TRBV4-1,TRBJ1-3,TGCGCCAGCAGCCCTATACTTGGCCCCTCTTCGGTCGGGAACGCCATATATTTT,CASSPILGPSSVGNAIYF
.,.,TRBV3-1/TRBV3-2,TRBJ2-3,TGTGCCAGCAGCCCCGCGGGGCAGGAAGATACGCAGTATTTT,CASSPAGQEDTQYF
.,.,TRBV12-5,TRBJ1-1,TGTGCTAGCTGGAACACTGAAGCTTTCTTT,CASWNTEAFF
.,TRBD1,TRBV18,TRBJ2-7,TGTGCCAGCTCACCTAATCAGGGGGACTCCTACGAGCAGTACTTC,CASSPNQGDSYEQYF
.,TRBD1,TRBV19,TRBJ1-5,TGTGCCAGTAGTTCGGACAGGGAGCGGCCCCAGCATTTT,CASSSDRERPQHF
.,.,TRBV28,TRBJ1-3,TGTGCCAGCACCCACGGAGGGCAACAATCTGGAAACACCATATATTTT,CASTHGGQQSGNTIYF
.,TRBD1,TRBV7-7,TRBJ2-5,TGTGCCAGCAGCCCCCGAGGACAGGGGGCGTCAGAGACCCAGTACTTC,CASSPRGQGASETQYF
.,TRBD1,TRBV30,TRBJ1-2,TGTGCCTGGAGTGCGACAGGGGGAGGGTATGGCTACACCTTC,CAWSATGGGYGYTF
.,.,TRBV15,TRBJ2-1,TGTGCCACCAGGCGGGACCGGGACAATGAGCAGTTCTTC,CATRRDRDNEQFF
.,.,TRBV7-2,TRBJ2-2,TGTGCCAGCAGCTTATCAGACACCGGGGAGCTGTTTTTT,CASSLSDTGELFF
.,TRBD2,TRBV7-6,TRBJ2-1,TGTGCCAGCAGCTTAGAGACGGGACTAGCGGGGGGGAACAATGAGCAGTTCTTC,CASSLETGLAGGNNEQFF
.,TRBD2,TRBV11-2,TRBJ2-3,TGTGCCAGCAGCTTATTTTTCGGGACTAGCGCAGATACGCAGTATTTT,CASSLFFGTSADTQYF
few,TRBD2,TRBV6-1,TRBJ2-3,TGTGCCAGCAGTGAACACGGGGGGGGTGGCACAGATACGCAGTATTTT,CASSEHGGGGTDTQYF
.,TRBD1,TRBV19,TRBJ1-1,TGTGCCAGTAGTGCCGATCGACAGGGATGGACTGAAGCTTTCTTT,CASSADRQGWTEAFF
.,TRBD1,TRBV10-3,TRBJ1-1,TGTGCCTCGCGAGACAGGGAAGACACTGAAGCTTTCTTT,CASRDREDTEAFF
.,TRBD1,TRBV11-2,TRBJ1-6,TGTGCCAGCAGCCCAAGAGCCTTTGGACAGGCTGATAATTCACCCCTCCACTTT,CASSPRAFGQADNSPLHF
.,.,TRBV18,TRBJ1-2,TGTGCCAGCTCACATACAGGATTATCTAACTATGGCTACACCTTC,CASSHTGLSNYGYTF
.,.,TRBV28,TRBJ1-3,TGTGCCAGCAGTCTGATCGACAGGGGAAACACCATATATTTT,CASSLIDRGNTIYF
.,.,TRBV19,TRBJ1-1,TGTGCCAGTAGTATGTACAACAAGAACACTGAAGCTTTCTTT,CASSMYNKNTEAFF
.,.,TRBV15,TRBJ2-4,TGTGCCACCAGTCTCGTAAACATTCAGTACTTC,CATSLVNIQYF
few,.,TRBV2,TRBJ2-7,TGTGCCAGCAGTGTGGAGGGGTACGAGCAGTACTTC,CASSVEGYEQYF
.,.,TRBV9,TRBJ2-4,TGTGCCAGCAGCCTAAGACAGCAAAACATTCAGTACTTC,CASSLRQQNIQYF
.,TRBD1,TRBV6-5,TRBJ1-4,TGTGCCAGCAGTTCGGGGACAGGTCAGGGGGAAAAACTGTTTTTT,CASSSGTGQGEKLFF
.,.,TRBV9,TRBJ1-1,TGTGCCAGCAGCCCCGTTGGGGGCCCTCACACTGAAGCTTTCTTT,CASSPVGGPHTEAFF
.,TRBD1,TRBV5-1,TRBJ2-5,TGCGCCAGCAGCTTCTCGGTGACAGGGGGCCCGGAGACCCAGTACTTC,CASSFSVTGGPETQYF
.,TRBD1,TRBV28,TRBJ2-3,TGTGCCAGCAGTTGGGGACAGCACACAGATACGCAGTATTTT,CASSWGQHTDTQYF
few,TRBD1,TRBV19,TRBJ1-2,TGTGCCAGTAGTATCGGGACAGGGGGCGGTAACTATGGCTACACCTTC,CASSIGTGGGNYGYTF
.,TRBD2,TRBV9,TRBJ2-1,TGTGCCAGCAGCCCGAGGGGACTAGCAGACCTTAATGAGCAGTTCTTC,CASSPRGLADLNEQFF
.,TRBD1,TRBV7-3,TRBJ1-1,TGTGCCAGCAGCCTTACAGGGGGCGTTGAAGCTTTCTTT,CASSLTGGVEAFF
.,TRBD1,TRBV7-9,TRBJ2-5,TGTGCCAGCAGCCGCGGACAGGGAGGAGAGACCCAGTACTTC,CASSRGQGGETQYF
.,.,TRBV6-5,TRBJ1-4,TGTGCCAGCAGTACAACGGGGGCAACTAATGAAAAACTGTTTTTT,CASSTTGATNEKLFF
.,TRBD2,TRBV6-5,TRBJ2-1,TGTGCCAGCAGTTCGCTAGCGGGGCATTCCTACAATGAGCAGTTCTTC,CASSSLAGHSYNEQFF
.,.,TRBV7-2,TRBJ2-5,TGTGCCAGCAGCAAGCCCGACAGGAAAGAGACCCAGTACTTC,CASSKPDRKETQYF
.,.,TRBV5-6,TRBJ2-1,TGTGCCAGCGGTAGACCGGGTGAGCAGTTCTTC,CASGRPGEQFF
.,.,TRBV5-8,TRBJ2-1,TGTGCCAGCAGCTTGTTGTCAGGGCCAGGGTACAATGAGCAGTTCTTC,CASSLLSGPGYNEQFF
many,TRBD1,TRBV9,TRBJ1-3,TGTGCCAGCAGCGTAACGCAGGGGGCAGGCAACACCATATATTTT,CASSVTQGAGNTIYF
.,.,TRBV6-5,TRBJ1-2,TGTGCCAGCAGACGGACTAGTGGGATAAACTATGGCTACACCTTC,CASRRTSGINYGYTF
.,TRBD1,TRBV3-1/TRBV3-2,TRBJ1-1,TGTGCCAGCAGCCCCTCGACAGGGGGAAGAACTGAAGCTTTCTTT,CASSPSTGGRTEAFF
.,.,TRBV28,TRBJ1-2,TGTGCCAGCAGTTCACTCGGCAGGGGTGGCTACACCTTC,CASSSLGRGGYTF
.,.,TRBV27,TRBJ1-1,TGTGCCAGCATCCTTGACAGGACCTCTTGGTACACTGAAGCTTTCTTT,CASILDRTSWYTEAFF
.,TRBD1,TRBV20-1,TRBJ1-1,TGCAGTGCTAGTGACAGGGTGACTGAAGCTTTCTTT,CSASDRVTEAFF
.,.,TRBV4-1,TRBJ1-6,TGCGCCAGCAGCCAAGGGTTAGGGACTCCCCTCCACTTT,CASSQGLGTPLHF
many,.,TRBV3-1/TRBV3-2,TRBJ1-2,TGTGCCAGCAGACAAGCAGGGGATATTGGCTACACCTTC,CASRQAGDIGYTF
.,.,TRBV5-4,TRBJ2-5,TGTGCCAGCAGCTTGTGGGGGGGCGGTGAGACCCAGTACTTC,CASSLWGGGETQYF
.,.,TRBV6-6,TRBJ2-5,TGTGCCAGCGGGTTCGACCTAGGGGGGGCGGAGACCCAGTACTTC,CASGFDLGGAETQYF
.,.,TRBV19,TRBJ1-5,TGTGCCAGTAGTATGGACTTTGCCCAGCATTTT,CASSMDFAQHF
.,.,TRBV7-9,TRBJ1-2,TGTGCCAGCAGCTTAGCCCCAGACAGCACATATGGCTACACCTTC,CASSLAPDSTYGYTF
.,.,TRBV7-9,TRBJ1-1,TGTGCCAGCAGCTGGGGGGACCAGAACACTGAAGCTTTCTTT,CASSWGDQNTEAFF
.,TRBD2,TRBV7-9,TRBJ2-1,TGTGCCAGCAGCTGGGGGACTAGCGAGGACAATGAGCAGTTCTTC,CASSWGTSEDNEQFF
.,.,TRBV19,TRBJ2-7,TGTGCCAGCGGAAAGACAGGAACCTACGAGCAGTACTTC,CASGKTGTYEQYF
.,TRBD1,TRBV5-4,TRBJ1-2,TGTGCCAGCAGCAAAGGACAGGGCGGGGTTGGCTACACCTTC,CASSKGQGGVGYTF